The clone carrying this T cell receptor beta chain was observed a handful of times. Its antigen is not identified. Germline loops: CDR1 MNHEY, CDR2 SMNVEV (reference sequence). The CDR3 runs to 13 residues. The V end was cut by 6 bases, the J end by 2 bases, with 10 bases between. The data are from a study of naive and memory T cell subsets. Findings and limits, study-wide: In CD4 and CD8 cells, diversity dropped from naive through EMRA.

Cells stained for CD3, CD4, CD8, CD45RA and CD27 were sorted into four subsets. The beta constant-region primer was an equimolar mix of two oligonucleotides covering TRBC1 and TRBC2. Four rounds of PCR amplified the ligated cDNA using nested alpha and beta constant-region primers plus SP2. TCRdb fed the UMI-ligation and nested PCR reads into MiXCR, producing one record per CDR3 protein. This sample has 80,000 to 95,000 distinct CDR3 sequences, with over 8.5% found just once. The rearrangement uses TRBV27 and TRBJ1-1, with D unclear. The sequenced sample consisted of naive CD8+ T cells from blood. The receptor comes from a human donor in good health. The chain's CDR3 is CASRPQVNTEAFF. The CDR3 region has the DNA TGTGCCAGCAGACCCCAGGTTAACACTGAAGCTTTCTTT.